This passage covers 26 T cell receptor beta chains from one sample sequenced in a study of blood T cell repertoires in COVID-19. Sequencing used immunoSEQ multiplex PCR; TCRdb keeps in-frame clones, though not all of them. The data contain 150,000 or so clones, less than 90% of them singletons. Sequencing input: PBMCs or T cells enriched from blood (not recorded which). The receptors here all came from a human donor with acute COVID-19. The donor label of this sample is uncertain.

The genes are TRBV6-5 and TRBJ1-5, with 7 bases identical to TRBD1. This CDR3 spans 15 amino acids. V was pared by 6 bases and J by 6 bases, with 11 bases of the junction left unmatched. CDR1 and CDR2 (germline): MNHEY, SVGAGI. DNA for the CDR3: TGTGCCAGCAGGTACCGACAGGGACTAGTTCAGCCCCAGCATTTT. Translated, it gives CASRYRQGLVQPQHF.

CDR3 DNA: TGTGCCAGCAGTTACACGACAGGGTCAGGTGGCTACACCTTC. Residues: CASSYTTGSGGYTF. The rearrangement joins TRBV6-6 to TRBJ1-2; 7 nucleotides match TRBD1. V was clipped by 2 bases and J by 7 bases; unmatched bases: 7. This CDR3 has 14 residues. Germline V gene lookup returns CDR1 MNHNY and CDR2 SVGAGI (reference sequence).

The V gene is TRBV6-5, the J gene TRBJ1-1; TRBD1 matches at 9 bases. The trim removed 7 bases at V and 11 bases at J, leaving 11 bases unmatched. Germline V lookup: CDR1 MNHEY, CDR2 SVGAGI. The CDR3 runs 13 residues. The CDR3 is CASTETGGSSAFF. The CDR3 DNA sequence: TGTGCCAGCACCGAGACAGGGGGTTCTTCGGCTTTCTTT.

DNA of the CDR3: TGCGCCAGCAGCTTTCACCTCAGGCAGGTCATGAACACTGAAGCTTTCTTT. This gives the protein CASSFHLRQVMNTEAFF. V is TRBV5-1 and J is TRBJ1-1; D gene uncertain. Germline CDR1 is SGHRS and CDR2 is YFSETQ. Trimming left V 2 bases short and J 0 bases short, with 17 bases between. The CDR3 runs to 17 residues.

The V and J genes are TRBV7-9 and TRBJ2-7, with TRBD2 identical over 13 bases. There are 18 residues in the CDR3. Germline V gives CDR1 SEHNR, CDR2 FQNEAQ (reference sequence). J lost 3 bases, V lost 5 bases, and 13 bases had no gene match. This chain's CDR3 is CASSHTTGLAGALYEQYF. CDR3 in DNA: TGTGCCAGCAGCCACACTACCGGACTAGCGGGGGCTCTCTACGAGCAGTACTTC.

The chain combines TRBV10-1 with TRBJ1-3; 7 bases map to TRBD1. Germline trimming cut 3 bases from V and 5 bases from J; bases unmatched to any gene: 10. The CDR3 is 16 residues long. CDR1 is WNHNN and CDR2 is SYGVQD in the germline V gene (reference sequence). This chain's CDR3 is CASSDSRTGGRNTIYF. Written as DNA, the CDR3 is TGCGCCAGCAGTGATTCCAGGACAGGTGGCAGAAACACCATATATTTT.

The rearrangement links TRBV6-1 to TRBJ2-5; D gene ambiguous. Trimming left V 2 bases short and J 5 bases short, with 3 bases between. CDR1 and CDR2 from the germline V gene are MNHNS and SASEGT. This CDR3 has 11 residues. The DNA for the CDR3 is TGTGCCAGCAGTGAACCGGAGACCCAGTACTTC. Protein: CASSEPETQYF.

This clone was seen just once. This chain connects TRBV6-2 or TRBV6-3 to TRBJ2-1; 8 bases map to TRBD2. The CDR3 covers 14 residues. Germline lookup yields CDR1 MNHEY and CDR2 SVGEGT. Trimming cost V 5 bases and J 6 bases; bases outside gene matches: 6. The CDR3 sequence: CASSRGGPFNEQFF. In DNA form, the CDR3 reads TGTGCCAGCAGTCGGGGGGGTCCCTTCAATGAGCAGTTCTTC.

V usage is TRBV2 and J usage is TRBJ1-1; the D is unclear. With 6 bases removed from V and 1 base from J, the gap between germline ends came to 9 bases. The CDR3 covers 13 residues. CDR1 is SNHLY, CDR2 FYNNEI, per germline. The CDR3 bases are TGTGCCAGCAGGGCGACTTGGAACACTGAAGCTTTCTTT. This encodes CASRATWNTEAFF. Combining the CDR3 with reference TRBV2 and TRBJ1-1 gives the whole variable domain EPEVTQTPSHQVTQMGQEVILRCVPISNHLYFYWYRQILGQKVEFLVSFYNNEISEKSEIFDDQFSVERPDGSNFTLKIRSTKLEDSAMYFCASRATWNTEAFFGQGTRLTVV.

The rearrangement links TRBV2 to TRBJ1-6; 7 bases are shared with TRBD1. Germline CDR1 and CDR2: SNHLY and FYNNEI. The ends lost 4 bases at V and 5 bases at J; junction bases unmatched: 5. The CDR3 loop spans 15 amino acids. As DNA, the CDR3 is TGTGCCAGCAGTGCGGAGACAGGGAATAATTCACCCCTCCACTTT. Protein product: CASSAETGNNSPLHF. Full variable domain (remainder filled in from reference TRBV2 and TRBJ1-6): EPEVTQTPSHQVTQMGQEVILRCVPISNHLYFYWYRQILGQKVEFLVSFYNNEISEKSEIFDDQFSVERPDGSNFTLKIRSTKLEDSAMYFCASSAETGNNSPLHFGNGTRLTVT.

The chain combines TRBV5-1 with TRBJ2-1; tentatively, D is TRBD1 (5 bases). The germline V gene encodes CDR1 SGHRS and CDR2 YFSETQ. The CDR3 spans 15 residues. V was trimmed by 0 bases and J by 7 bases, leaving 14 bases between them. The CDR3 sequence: CASSLAGSRANEQFF. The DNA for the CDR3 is TGCGCCAGCAGCTTGGCCGGTAGCAGGGCGAATGAGCAGTTCTTC.

The CDR3 loop reads CASSLGPSYEQYF. In DNA form, the CDR3 reads TGTGCCAGCAGCTTAGGGCCCTCCTACGAGCAGTACTTC. The chain has TRBV11-3 and TRBJ2-7, with unresolved D. Germline lookup yields CDR1 SGHNT and CDR2 YENEEA. The germline V and J ends were trimmed by 1 base and 0 bases, with 4 bases remaining between them. This CDR3 is built from 13 residues. Drawing the rest from reference TRBV11-3 and TRBJ2-7, the complete variable domain is EAGVVQSPRYKIIEKKQPVAFWCNPISGHNTLYWYLQNLGQGPELLIRYENEEAVDDSQLPKDRFSAERLKGVDSTLKIQPAELGDSAVYLCASSLGPSYEQYFGPGTRLTVT.

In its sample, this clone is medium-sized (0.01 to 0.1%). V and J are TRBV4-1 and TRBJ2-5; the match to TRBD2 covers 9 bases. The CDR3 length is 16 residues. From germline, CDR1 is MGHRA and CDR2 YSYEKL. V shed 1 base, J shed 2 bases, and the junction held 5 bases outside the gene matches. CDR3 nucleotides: TGCGCCAGCAGCCAAGGGAAGCGGGGGGAACAAGAGACCCAGTACTTC. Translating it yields CASSQGKRGEQETQYF.

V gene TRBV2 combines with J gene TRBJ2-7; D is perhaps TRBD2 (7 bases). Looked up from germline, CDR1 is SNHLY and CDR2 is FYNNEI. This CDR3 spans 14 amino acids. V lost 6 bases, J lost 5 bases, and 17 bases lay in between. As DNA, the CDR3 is TGTGCCAGCAGAAAAGGGGGGGCCAGTAACGAGCAGTACTTC. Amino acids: CASRKGGASNEQYF.

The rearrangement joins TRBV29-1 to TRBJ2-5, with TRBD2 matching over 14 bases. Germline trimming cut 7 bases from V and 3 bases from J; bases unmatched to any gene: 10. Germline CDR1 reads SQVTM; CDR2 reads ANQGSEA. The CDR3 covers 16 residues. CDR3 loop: CSAERTSGGRKETQYF. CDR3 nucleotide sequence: TGCAGCGCCGAAAGGACTAGCGGGGGGAGGAAAGAGACCCAGTACTTC.

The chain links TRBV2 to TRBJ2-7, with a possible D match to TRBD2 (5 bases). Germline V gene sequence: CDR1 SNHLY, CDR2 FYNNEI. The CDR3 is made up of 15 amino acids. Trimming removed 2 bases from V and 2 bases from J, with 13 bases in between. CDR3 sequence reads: CASSEPGEFTYEQYF. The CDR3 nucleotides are TGTGCCAGCAGTGAACCCGGGGAGTTTACCTACGAGCAGTACTTC.

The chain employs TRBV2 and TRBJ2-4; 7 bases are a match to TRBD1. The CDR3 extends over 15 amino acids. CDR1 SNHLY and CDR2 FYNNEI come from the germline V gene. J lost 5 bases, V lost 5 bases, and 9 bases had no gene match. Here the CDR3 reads CASSRQGKKENIQYF. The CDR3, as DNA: TGTGCCAGCAGTAGACAGGGTAAAAAGGAAAACATTCAGTACTTC.

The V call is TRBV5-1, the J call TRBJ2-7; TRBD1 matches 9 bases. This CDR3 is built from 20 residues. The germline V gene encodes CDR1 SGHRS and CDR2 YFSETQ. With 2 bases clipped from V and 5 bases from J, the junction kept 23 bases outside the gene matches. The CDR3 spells CASSFPGGQGSKGRTHEQYF. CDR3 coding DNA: TGCGCCAGCAGCTTCCCAGGGGGACAGGGATCTAAGGGCCGGACCCACGAGCAGTACTTC.

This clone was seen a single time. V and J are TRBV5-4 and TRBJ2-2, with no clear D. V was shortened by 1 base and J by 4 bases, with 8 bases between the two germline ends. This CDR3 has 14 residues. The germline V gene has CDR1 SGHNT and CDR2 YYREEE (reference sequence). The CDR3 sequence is CASSLFSGTGELFF. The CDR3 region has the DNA TGTGCCAGCAGCTTGTTTTCGGGCACCGGGGAGCTGTTTTTT.

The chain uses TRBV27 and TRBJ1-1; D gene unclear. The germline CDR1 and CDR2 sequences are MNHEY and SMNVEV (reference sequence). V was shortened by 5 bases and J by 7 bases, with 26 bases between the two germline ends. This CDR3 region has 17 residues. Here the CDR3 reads CASSPDTTWQVKVEAFF. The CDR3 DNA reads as TGTGCCAGCAGTCCCGATACGACCTGGCAGGTTAAGGTTGAAGCTTTCTTT.

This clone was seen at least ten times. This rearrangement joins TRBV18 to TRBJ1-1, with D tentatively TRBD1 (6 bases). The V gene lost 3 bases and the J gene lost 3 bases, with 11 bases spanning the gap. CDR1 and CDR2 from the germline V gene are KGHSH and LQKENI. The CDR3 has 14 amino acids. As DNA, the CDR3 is TGTGCCAGCTCACCGCGGAAGGGGGACACTGAAGCTTTCTTT. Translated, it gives CASSPRKGDTEAFF.

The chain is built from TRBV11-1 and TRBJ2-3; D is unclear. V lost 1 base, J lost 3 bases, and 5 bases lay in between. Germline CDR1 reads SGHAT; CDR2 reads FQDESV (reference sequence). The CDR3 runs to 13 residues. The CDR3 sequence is CASSLGPTDTQYF. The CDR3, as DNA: TGTGCCAGCAGCTTAGGGCCGACAGATACGCAGTATTTT. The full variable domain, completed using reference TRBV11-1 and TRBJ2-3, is EAEVAQSPRYKITEKSQAVAFWCDPISGHATLYWYRQILGQGPELLVQFQDESVVDDSQLPKDRFSAERLKGVDSTLKIQPAELGDSAMYLCASSLGPTDTQYFGPGTRLTVL.

The CDR3 sequence is CASSQGDRVTEAFF. Written as DNA, the CDR3 is TGTGCCAGCAGCCAGGGGGACAGGGTCACTGAAGCTTTCTTT. J is TRBJ1-1 and V is TRBV3-1 (or the pseudogene TRBV3-2), with 9 bases matching TRBD1. The CDR3 spans 14 residues. The J segment lost 4 bases and the V segment lost 3 bases, leaving 3 bases of the junction unmatched. The germline CDR1 and CDR2 sequences are LGHDT and YNNKEL (reference sequence).

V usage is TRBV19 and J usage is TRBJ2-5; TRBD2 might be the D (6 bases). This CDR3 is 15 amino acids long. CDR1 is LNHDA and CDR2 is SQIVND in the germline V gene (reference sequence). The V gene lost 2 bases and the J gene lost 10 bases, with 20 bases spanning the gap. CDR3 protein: CASSITSPLVANQYF. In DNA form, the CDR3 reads TGTGCCAGTAGTATAACTAGCCCCTTGGTCGCCAACCAGTACTTC.

In DNA form, the CDR3 reads TGCGCCAGCAGCTTGGGACTAACCTCAAATGAGCAGTTCTTC. This gives the protein CASSLGLTSNEQFF. This chain joins TRBV5-1 and TRBJ2-1, with a tentative D call TRBD2 (5 bases). The CDR3 has 14 residues. Deletions cut 0 bases from V and 7 bases from J, with 11 bases between. The V gene's germline CDR1 is SGHRS and CDR2 YFSETQ.

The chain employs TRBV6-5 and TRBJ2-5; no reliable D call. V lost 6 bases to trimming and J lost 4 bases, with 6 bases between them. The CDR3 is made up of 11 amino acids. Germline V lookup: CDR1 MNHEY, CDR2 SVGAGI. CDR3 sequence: CASSHGETQYF. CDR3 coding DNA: TGTGCCAGCAGCCACGGAGAGACCCAGTACTTC.